This T cell receptor (beta chain) was documented in a study of graft-versus-host responses after intestinal transplantation (dated by TCRdb to the early 2020s). For the wider study: Recipients received multivisceral, liver-intestinal, or isolated intestinal transplants. Anti-thymocyte globulin induction was given to all recipients, followed by maintenance tacrolimus and steroids for about 3 years. Graft-versus-host and host-versus-graft alloreactive T cell clones were tracked in the graft, circulation and bone marrow after intestinal transplantation using bulk TCR-beta CDR3 sequencing. To identify alloreactive clones, pre-transplant mixed lymphocyte reaction products were sequenced and then compared with unstimulated pre-transplant donor and recipient T cells. Of the 20 to 25 intestinal transplant recipients enrolled in the cohort, one of whom was a retransplant, 3 patients without pretransplant specimens were excluded. A peak of at least 4% donor T cells among recipient peripheral blood mononuclear cells was the definition used for donor T cell macrochimerism. Samples from a few later patients were sequenced in-house on an Illumina MiSeq with MiXCR processing rather than by the commercial service.

Remarks on this clone: Its antigen remains undetermined. Base qualities are not provided; no much larger clone lies one nucleotide away.

The time point label, read with the paper, signifies: cells obtained before transplantation from donor or recipient. CD3+CD4+ and CD3+CD8+ populations were FACS-sorted from unstimulated pre-transplant donor and recipient cells taken from spleen or lymph nodes. The receptor library was made with the immunoSEQ multiplex PCR assay. For most patients, genomic DNA was isolated using the Qiagen DNeasy Blood and Tissue Kit and was shipped frozen to Adaptive Biotechnologies for TCR sequencing. For most patients, genomic DNA was subjected to high-throughput TCR-beta CDR3 sequencing by Adaptive Biotechnologies. The source study handled its data this way. Adaptive's ImmunoSEQ software supplied the TCR sequencing data for around 19 patients, while MiXCR and VDJtools were used to process three other patients. To correct CD4 versus CD8 sorting errors, sequences present in both subsets at a frequency ratio below 5:1 were removed. CDR3 nucleotide sequences shared between donor and recipient were removed because their origin could not be assigned. To be classed as alloreactive, a clone needed at least 2-fold expansion over unstimulated cells and a minimum CFSE-low frequency of 0.002% (template counts) or 0.001% (read counts). Clones were considered mappable if detected in sequenced pre-transplant spleen, lymph node, or MLR CFSE-low populations of the donor or recipient. The cumulative frequency of alloreactive clones was calculated as a percentage of all sequences, weighted by copy number. Not all clones reach the TCRdb copy of this immuneACCESS table, which keeps in-frame sequences only. Checked studies attribute under half of the gap to unresolved V genes and leave the rest unexplained. The V and J calls and the clone size are those of that table, but D and trimming were determined from the DNA. The sample table holds approximately 94,000 clones, of which less than 90% were seen once. The top ten clonotypes cover 0.9% to 1% of the sample.

Study-level results and caveats: GvH clones were detected in recipient bone marrow, and some appeared earlier in ileal mucosa or blood, consistent with an intestinal mucosal origin. In the allografts of patients with donor T cell macrochimerism, GvH to HvG T cell clonal ratios were high. The conclusions were limited by the relatively low number and heterogeneity of the intestinal transplant patients. Early after transplant, peak levels of circulating GvH clones were found to be associated with declines in HvG clones.

Including the terminal cysteine and phenylalanine, the CDR3 comprises 15 residues. The read is trimmed to its CDR3 DNA, 45 bases read in frame from base 1. For this chain, trimming is 0 bases at the V end and 6 bases at the J end, and the number of junction bases without a gene match is 6. CDR1 and CDR2, per the germline V gene, are MRHNA and SNTAGT. The chain joins TRBV6-4 to TRBJ1-2, with 8 bases aligning to TRBD1. The sequence derives from a human donor who was the organ donor for an intestinal transplant. Sequencing used unstimulated CD4+ T cells sorted from spleen or lymph node cells, obtained before transplant. The CDR3 protein sequence reads: CASSDSRTGSNGYTF. The DNA is TGTGCCAGCAGTGACTCGAGGACAGGGTCTAATGGCTACACCTTC.